This T cell receptor (beta chain) was captured by sequencing in a study of CD8+CD57+ T cells in acquired aplastic anemia (dated by TCRdb to the late 2010s). For context, the study as a whole: Extracted DNA from sorted CD4+ and CD8+ cells averaged around 3.3 ug, ranging from roughly 0.17 to 30 ug. Mean read counts for healthy donor samples were about 10 million for CD4+ cells and under 14 million for CD8+ cells. General findings and caveats noted by the study authors: No significant difference in CD8+ Simpson's diversity was found between patients and healthy controls (P=0.060). Twenty-nine CD8+ CDR3 sequences were shared between patients and controls but appeared highly expressed in patients and within their immunodominant clones.

Profiling of TCR beta VDJ combinations and CDR3 sequences used genomic DNA as the template. TCR repertoire sequencing was run on an Illumina HiSeq 2000. Per the source publication's procedure: TRBV/TRBJ rearrangement plots, CDR3 size and DJ length profiles, and Simpson's diversity index were used to evaluate the repertoires. The immunodominant clone was defined as the most abundant DNA sequence in deep sequencing data. CDR3 amino acid sequences were screened for sharing across subjects and were compared with published repertoires and the VDJdb database. The public reads were reanalyzed by TCRdb: fastp trimming at Q25, MiXCR alignment, in-frame beta chains only. Duplicate CDR3 protein sequences are folded into a single record with the most common DNA and genes. The V and J calls come from TCRdb's annotation, not from the publication. The sample has 180,000 or so distinct CDR3 sequences on record, roughly half of them singletons. The top ten constitute about 2.9% of the sample.

Only a few counts were recorded for this clonotype. No antigen is known for it. Within one base of it there is no much larger clone, and no base qualities were kept. V and J lose 6 bases and 0 bases, and a span of 17 bases separates them. The CDR3 starts with the cysteine, ends with the phenylalanine, and has 15 residues. CDR3 DNA is the only sequence kept; it has 45 bases, read in frame from the first base. CDR1 and CDR2 were assigned from the germline V gene as SQVTM and ANQGSEA. In this study, sorted CD4+ and CD8+ T cells from the blood of healthy subjects and of severe aplastic anemia patients had their TCR repertoires deep-sequenced. Ficoll-Paque density gradient centrifugation was used to isolate peripheral blood mononuclear cells. Before DNA was extracted, CD4+ and CD8+ T cells were sorted using either FACS or magnetic beads.

The sequenced material came from sorted CD4+, CD8+, or CD8+CD57+ T cells (not recorded which) from PBMCs. The chain is encoded by TRBV29-1 joined to TRBJ1-2; TRBD1 is possibly the D segment (5 matching bases). The origin of this receptor is a human donor in good health. The nucleotide sequence is given as TGCAGCGTCCCCGGGGGAGGACTGACTAACTATGGCTACACCTTC. This codes for CSVPGGGLTNYGYTF.